This T cell receptor (beta chain) was sequenced during a study of T-cell reconstitution after alpha-beta-depleted transplantation in children. Germline V lookup: CDR1 SGHRS, CDR2 YFSETQ. This CDR3 contains 14 residues. Deletions cut 5 bases from V and 3 bases from J, with 15 bases between. Molecular barcoding with unique molecular identifiers was used for the TCRbeta library. TCRdb used MiXCR to reprocess the PCR reads, holding one entry per CDR3 protein. The data hold 490,000 or so distinct CDR3 sequences, with around 12% observed a single time. This material consisted of PBMCs from the stem cell graft donor, taken from the stem cell graft. The chain carries TRBV5-1 and TRBJ2-7; tentatively, D is TRBD2 (6 bases). This clonotype originated in a human donor who donated a stem cell graft to a child with combined immunodeficiency. In nucleotides, the CDR3 is TGCGCCAGCAGTCGAACGATAGCGGACTACGAGCAGTACTTC. Its translation: CASSRTIADYEQYF.